This T cell receptor (beta chain) was captured by sequencing in a study of PD-L1 blockade in urothelial cancer. The wider study: Patients went on atezolizumab at some point between 2014 and 2015, receiving 1,200 mg intravenously every 3 weeks. Prior chemotherapy regimens per patient numbered 0 to 3. Study conclusions and caveats: Pretreatment TCR clonality in blood, when below the median, was predictive of better survival.

This clone was seen a handful of times. The antigen is undetermined. Time point specified: peripheral blood 6 weeks after treatment start. Looked up from germline, CDR1 is MNHEY and CDR2 is SMNVEV (reference sequence). This CDR3 spans 13 amino acids. Deletions cut 1 base from V and 7 bases from J, with 8 bases between. Sequencing was performed with immunoSEQ multiplex PCR; in TCRdb, only in-frame clones are kept and a portion is missing. The table records 45,000 to 55,000 clones, about 85% of them present only once. The receptor was isolated from a man between 50 and 59 years old with urothelial cancer. Specimen: PBMCs, collected around atezolizumab (anti-PD-L1) treatment. V usage is TRBV27 and J usage is TRBJ1-5; no definite D call. This CDR3 reads CASSLLAKQPQHF. In DNA form, the CDR3 reads TGTGCCAGCAGTTTATTGGCCAAGCAGCCCCAGCATTTT.